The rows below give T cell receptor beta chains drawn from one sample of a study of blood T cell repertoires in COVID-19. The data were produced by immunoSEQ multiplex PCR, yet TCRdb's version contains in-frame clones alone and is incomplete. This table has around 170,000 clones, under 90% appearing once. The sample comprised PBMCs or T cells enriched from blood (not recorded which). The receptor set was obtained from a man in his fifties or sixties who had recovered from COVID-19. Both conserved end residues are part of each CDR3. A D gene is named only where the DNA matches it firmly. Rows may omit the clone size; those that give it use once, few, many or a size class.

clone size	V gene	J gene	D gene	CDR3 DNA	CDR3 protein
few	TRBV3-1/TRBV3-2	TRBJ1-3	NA	TGTGCCAGCAGCCAAGAGTCTACAGGGCGAAACACCATATATTTT	CASSQESTGRNTIYF
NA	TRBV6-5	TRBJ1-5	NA	TGTGCCAGCAGAGGGAGGGTTTTAGCAGAGCAGCCCCAGCATTTT	CASRGRVLAEQPQHF
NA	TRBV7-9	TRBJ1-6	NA	TGTGCCAGCAGCTTTGGAGGGTCCTATAATTCACCCCTCCACTTT	CASSFGGSYNSPLHF
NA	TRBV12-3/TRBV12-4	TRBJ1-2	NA	TGTGCCAGCAGTTTAGGGCAGTACTATGGCTACACCTTC	CASSLGQYYGYTF
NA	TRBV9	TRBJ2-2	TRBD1	TGTGCCAGCAGCCCCCGACAGGGGGACACCGGGGAGCTGTTTTTT	CASSPRQGDTGELFF
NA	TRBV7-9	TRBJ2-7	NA	TGTGCCAGCAGCTTTGGAGCATCCTACGGGGACGAGCAGTACTTC	CASSFGASYGDEQYF
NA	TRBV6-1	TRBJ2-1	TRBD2	TGTGCCAGCAGTGAATTTGGGCGGGGGAGGAATGAGCAGTTCTTC	CASSEFGRGRNEQFF
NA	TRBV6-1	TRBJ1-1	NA	TGTGCCAGCAGTGATTATTTTGCTTTCTTT	CASSDYFAFF
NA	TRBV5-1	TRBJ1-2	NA	TGCGCCAGCAGCGGAATGGCAGGGTCCTATGGCTACACCTTC	CASSGMAGSYGYTF
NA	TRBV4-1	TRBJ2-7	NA	TGCGCCAGCAGCCAAGATCGGTCTTACGAGCAGTACTTC	CASSQDRSYEQYF
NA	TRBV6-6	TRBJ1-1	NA	TGTGCCAGCAGTTACGGCAGGGGGAACACTGAAGCTTTCTTT	CASSYGRGNTEAFF
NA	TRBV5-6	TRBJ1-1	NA	TGTGCCAGCAGCTTCTTGAACACTGAAGCTTTCTTT	CASSFLNTEAFF
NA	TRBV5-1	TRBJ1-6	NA	TGCGCCAGCAGCTTAGCGAGCTCCTATAATTCACCCCTCCACTTT	CASSLASSYNSPLHF
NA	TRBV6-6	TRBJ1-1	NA	TGTGCCAGCAGTTACGGGGCAGGGTCAGTGAACACTGAAGCTTTCTTT	CASSYGAGSVNTEAFF
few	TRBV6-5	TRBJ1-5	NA	TGTGCCGTAAGAGCAGGCCGAAATCAGCCCCAGCATTTT	CAVRAGRNQPQHF
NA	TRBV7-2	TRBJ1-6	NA	TGTGCCAGCAGCTTATTAAGTACCTCCCGGTCTTCACCCCTCCACTTT	CASSLLSTSRSSPLHF
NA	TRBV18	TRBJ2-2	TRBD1	TGTGCCAGCTCACCACCCGGGACAGTTTACACCGGGGAGCTGTTTTTT	CASSPPGTVYTGELFF
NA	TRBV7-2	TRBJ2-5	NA	TGTGCCAGCAGCTTAGCAGGGGCAGCGGAGACCCAGTACTTC	CASSLAGAAETQYF
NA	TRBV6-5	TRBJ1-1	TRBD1	TGTGCCAGCAGTTACTCCCTGGACAGGGGACTTGAAGCTTTCTTT	CASSYSLDRGLEAFF
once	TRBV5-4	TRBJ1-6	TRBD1	TGTGCCAGCAGCTCGCCGGACAGGGTTAATTCACCCCTCCACTTT	CASSSPDRVNSPLHF
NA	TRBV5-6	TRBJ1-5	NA	TGTGCCAGCAGCTTAAACAGTAATCAGCCCCAGCATTTT	CASSLNSNQPQHF
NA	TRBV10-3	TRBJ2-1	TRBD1	TGTGCCATCAGCGGTCAGACAGGGGAATTTTACAATGAGCAGTTCTTC	CAISGQTGEFYNEQFF
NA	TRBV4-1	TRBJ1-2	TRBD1	TGCGCCAGCAGCTACAAGCCCTCGACAGGGATTGACTATGGCTACACCTTC	CASSYKPSTGIDYGYTF
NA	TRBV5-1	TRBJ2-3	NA	TGCGCCAGCACCTCCAGGGGAGACACAGATACGCAGTATTTT	CASTSRGDTDTQYF
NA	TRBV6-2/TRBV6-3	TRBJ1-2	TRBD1	TGTGCCAGCAGTTGGGGGAGACAGGGCGGCTACACCTTC	CASSWGRQGGYTF
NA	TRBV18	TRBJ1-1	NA	TGTGCCAGCTCACCAAGATCGGGGAACACTGAAGCTTTCTTT	CASSPRSGNTEAFF
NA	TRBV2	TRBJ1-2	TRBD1	TGTGCCAGCAGCGAGGACAGGTCATTCTATGGCTACACCTTC	CASSEDRSFYGYTF
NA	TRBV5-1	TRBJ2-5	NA	TGCGCCAGCAGCTACCTTAGGCAGGGGACCCAGTACTTC	CASSYLRQGTQYF
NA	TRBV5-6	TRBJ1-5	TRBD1	TGTGCCAGCCTCAGGTGGGACAGGGGGACAAATCAGCCCCAGCATTTT	CASLRWDRGTNQPQHF
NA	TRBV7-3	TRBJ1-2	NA	TGTGCCAGCAGCTTAAGCGGCCAGGGAGGCTATGGCTACACCTTC	CASSLSGQGGYGYTF
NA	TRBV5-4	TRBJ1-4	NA	TGTGCCAGCAGCCTTCAGGATCGTGAAAAACTGTTTTTT	CASSLQDREKLFF